Given below is one T cell receptor (beta chain) in context. The source of the sample is a study of T cell changes during pregnancy in multiple sclerosis. V was shortened by 2 bases and J by 0 bases, with 11 bases between the two germline ends. From germline, CDR1 is KGHSH and CDR2 LQKENI. This CDR3 has 16 residues. TCRdb's table, derived via immunoSEQ multiplex PCR, lists solely in-frame clones and lacks some. The sample shows tens of thousands of clones, 91% of them seen only once. V gene TRBV18 combines with J gene TRBJ1-3; D might be TRBD1 (6 bases). The TCR was taken from a female donor in good health, enrolled as a control in a pregnancy study. The source material was peripheral blood, sampled after pregnancy. Written as DNA, the CDR3 is TGTGCCAGCTCACCATCAGGGGCCCACTCTGGAAACACCATATATTTT. Translated: CASSPSGAHSGNTIYF.